Below are 20 T cell receptor beta chains sequenced from a single sample in a study of beta chain features in type 1 diabetes. Study findings and constraints: TCRB CDR3s from Type 1 diabetes patients were moderately but significantly shorter in all four CD4+ subsets.

For these TCRs, the target antigens are not known. Sequenced material consisted of expressed TCRB transcripts (all of the isolated RNA was reverse transcribed). Sequencing was performed with immunoSEQ multiplex PCR; in TCRdb, only in-frame clones are kept and a portion is missing. The sample shows about 700,000 clones, about an eighth of them seen only once. Sample: naive CD4+ T cells from blood. These receptors all stem from a man between 18 and 35 years old with type 1 diabetes.

A few counts support this clone. The genes are TRBV7-3 and TRBJ2-1, with no clear D. The CDR3 runs 15 residues. The ends were cut back, 2 bases at V and 4 bases at J, with 12 bases in the middle. Germline V lookup: CDR1 SGHTA, CDR2 FQGTGA. Here the CDR3 DNA reads TGTGCCAGCAGCTTAGGGGATTGGAGTTACAATGAGCAGTTCTTC. Amino acid sequence: CASSLGDWSYNEQFF.

This clone was observed a few times. The chain is built from TRBV7-9 and TRBJ2-1; tentatively, D is TRBD1 or TRBD2 (6 bases each). The CDR3 contains 16 residues. The germline V gene encodes CDR1 SEHNR and CDR2 FQNEAQ (reference sequence). The ends were cut back, 4 bases at V and 9 bases at J, with 22 bases in the middle. The CDR3 sequence: CASSSGVFYVGGEQFF. The CDR3 coding sequence is TGTGCCAGCAGCTCAGGGGTCTTCTATGTGGGAGGTGAGCAGTTCTTC.

The J gene is TRBJ2-1, the V gene TRBV12-5, with a tentative D call TRBD2 (6 bases). V was pared by 0 bases and J by 11 bases, with 20 bases between. Germline loops: CDR1 LGHNT, CDR2 FRNRAP. CDR3 size: 16 residues. The CDR3 sequence: CASGLVLILSGVKQFF. The CDR3 DNA is TGTGCTAGTGGTTTGGTACTTATTCTCTCGGGGGTGAAGCAGTTCTTC.

This clone was found a few times. V gene TRBV30 combines with J gene TRBJ1-2; D not resolved. Trimming pared 5 bases from V and 5 bases from J, leaving 18 bases between. The germline V gene has CDR1 GTSNPN and CDR2 SVGIG (reference sequence). This CDR3 region has 14 residues. The CDR3 DNA is TGTGCCTGGGCCGGACCGAATAACTTGTATGGCTACACCTTC. Translated, it gives CAWAGPNNLYGYTF.

V usage is TRBV6-6 and J usage is TRBJ1-2; tentative D call: TRBD1 (6 bases). This CDR3 is built from 14 residues. V was pared by 9 bases and J by 2 bases, with 16 bases between. Germline lookup yields CDR1 MNHNY and CDR2 SVGAGI (reference sequence). CDR3 in DNA: TGTGCCAGTACTCAGGCGGGGGCGAACTATGGCTACACCTTC. It translates to CASTQAGANYGYTF.

V is TRBV9 and J is TRBJ2-5; 7 bases match TRBD1. J gave up 0 bases and V 0 bases, and 14 bases lay outside the gene matches. Germline loops: CDR1 SGDLS, CDR2 YYNGEE. The CDR3 has 19 residues. The CDR3 nucleotides read TGTGCCAGCAGCGTAGAGGCCTTGAGGGGACAGCCGCACCAAGAGACCCAGTACTTC. Translating gives CASSVEALRGQPHQETQYF.

This clone has just a few counts. This sequence joins TRBV2 and TRBJ1-1; maybe TRBD1 (5 bases). V shed 1 base and J shed 4 bases, with 16 bases lying between them. This CDR3 spans 16 amino acids. The germline V gene has CDR1 SNHLY and CDR2 FYNNEI. CDR3 bases: TGTGCCAGCAGTGAAGAAAAGGCGCGGAGGGGCACTGAAGCTTTCTTT. Translating gives CASSEEKARRGTEAFF.

This clone was picked up a small number of times. This sequence joins TRBV28 and TRBJ2-3; 9 bases line up with TRBD2. Per germline, CDR1 MDHEN and CDR2 SYDVKM. This CDR3 comprises 14 residues. V lost 10 bases to trimming and J lost 7 bases; unmatched junction nucleotides: 12. The CDR3 nucleotides read TGTGCCACCCTAGGGGCGGGGGGGCAAAATACGCAGTATTTT. Its translation: CATLGAGGQNTQYF.

This clone was observed a handful of times. Here the CDR3 reads CASSYLDGDTEAFF. Written as DNA, the CDR3 is TGTGCCAGCAGTTACCTCGACGGGGACACTGAAGCTTTCTTT. The rearrangement joins TRBV6-5 to TRBJ1-1; D call uncertain. This CDR3 is 14 amino acids long. V shed 2 bases and J shed 3 bases, with 10 bases lying between them. The germline V gene encodes CDR1 MNHEY and CDR2 SVGAGI.

This clone was seen more than once but under ten times. V is TRBV10-3 and J is TRBJ2-5, with 8 bases that match TRBD2. From germline, CDR1 is ENHRY and CDR2 SYGVKD. Trimming removed 2 bases from V and 5 bases from J; junction bases left unmatched: 7. This CDR3 spans 15 amino acids. CDR3 coding DNA: TGTGCCATCAGTGAGCGAGCGGGGGCCGGGGAGACCCAGTACTTC. Residues: CAISERAGAGETQYF.

This clone was observed a handful of times. The chain is built from TRBV6-5 and TRBJ2-4, with D perhaps assigned TRBD1 or TRBD2 (6 bases each). This CDR3 is built from 15 residues. Germline V lookup: CDR1 MNHEY, CDR2 SVGAGI. The germline V and J ends were trimmed by 6 bases and 1 base, with 13 bases remaining between them. Here the CDR3 reads CASRLGGTAKNIQYF. The CDR3 region has the DNA TGTGCCAGCAGACTGGGGGGCACGGCCAAAAACATTCAGTACTTC.

This clone was picked up a small number of times. The CDR3 region has the DNA TGTGCCAGCGGCCGTACATTGGCATGGAATGAGCAGTTCTTC. It is translated as CASGRTLAWNEQFF. The chain has TRBV6-5 and TRBJ2-1; D ambiguous. The CDR3 runs 14 residues. V lost 8 bases, J lost 7 bases, and 18 bases lay in between. Germline lookup yields CDR1 MNHEY and CDR2 SVGAGI.

This clone was detected a few times. J is TRBJ1-1 and V is TRBV7-9; a possible D gene is TRBD1 (5 bases). V was shortened by 4 bases and J by 4 bases, with 16 bases between the two germline ends. Germline CDR1 reads SEHNR; CDR2 reads FQNEAQ (reference sequence). The CDR3 has 15 amino acids. CDR3 coding DNA: TGTGCCAGCAGCTCGGCTGGATTTAGGGGCACTGAAGCTTTCTTT. This gives the protein CASSSAGFRGTEAFF.

This clone occurred a few times. This chain links TRBV6-1 with TRBJ1-2; D not certain. Germline V gene lookup returns CDR1 MNHNS and CDR2 SASEGT. The CDR3 is 15 amino acids. V was trimmed by 2 bases and J by 2 bases, leaving 12 bases between them. This CDR3 reads CASSEFPEPNYGYTF. Here the CDR3 DNA reads TGTGCCAGCAGTGAATTTCCAGAACCCAACTATGGCTACACCTTC.

The chain has TRBV7-8 and TRBJ2-3; 10 bases map to TRBD2. Germline V CDR1 and CDR2: SGHVS, FQNEAQ. The CDR3 runs 17 residues. V dropped 1 base and J dropped 6; count of bases not matched to a gene: 10. Here the CDR3 reads CASSLDPSGGALDTQYF. The DNA of the CDR3 is TGTGCCAGCAGCTTAGATCCTAGCGGGGGAGCGTTGGATACGCAGTATTTT.

Details on this clone: A read error may account for a junction end that differs from germline. V and J are TRBV4-1 and TRBJ1-5, with D possibly being TRBD1 (5 bases). From germline, CDR1 is MGHRA and CDR2 YSYEKL. The length of the CDR3 is 17 residues. CDR3 sequence reads: CASSQAGQGGSNQPQHF. The DNA of the CDR3 is TGCGCCAGCAGTCAAGCAGGGCAGGGAGGCAGCAATCAGCCCCAGCATTTT.

The table lists this clone with a few counts. The V and J genes are TRBV10-3 and TRBJ1-2; 7 bases match TRBD1. This CDR3 region has 14 residues. V dropped 2 bases and J dropped 4; count of bases not matched to a gene: 4. Germline V CDR1 and CDR2: ENHRY, SYGVKD. As DNA, the CDR3 is TGTGCCATCAGTGAGGGGGACAGTCCCTATGGCTACACCTTC. Protein product: CAISEGDSPYGYTF.

This clone was counted a few times. The rearrangement joins TRBV10-3 to TRBJ2-3; tentative D call: TRBD1 (6 bases). CDR1 is ENHRY and CDR2 is SYGVKD in the germline V gene. The CDR3 consists of 14 residues. The V end was cut by 4 bases, the J end by 5 bases, with 13 bases between. CDR3 loop: CAISGSTGKDTQYF. The CDR3 DNA sequence: TGTGCCATCAGTGGGTCCACAGGGAAAGATACGCAGTATTTT.

The J gene is TRBJ2-5, the V gene TRBV29-1, with 7 bases lining up with TRBD1. The DNA end lines up better with TRBJ2-7; the J call may be wrong. The CDR3 is 15 amino acids. In germline, CDR1 is SQVTM, CDR2 ANQGSEA. The CDR3 loop reads CSVERMGQSSYEQYF. CDR3 sequence (DNA): TGCAGCGTTGAAAGGATGGGACAGAGCTCCTACGAGCAGTACTTC.

The chain has TRBV5-1 and TRBJ1-1, with 7 bases matching TRBD1. Trimming took 3 bases from V and 5 from J; bases not matched to a gene: 7. The CDR3 contains 14 residues. Germline loops: CDR1 SGHRS, CDR2 YFSETQ. CDR3 DNA sequence: TGCGCCAGCAGCTCAAAAACAGGGGTAACTGAAGCTTTCTTT. This sequence encodes CASSSKTGVTEAFF. The variable domain in full, completed from reference TRBV5-1 and TRBJ1-1, reads KAGVTQTPRYLIKTRGQQVTLSCSPISGHRSVSWYQQTPGQGLQFLFEYFSETQRNKGNFPGRFSGRQFSNSRSEMNVSTLELGDSALYLCASSSKTGVTEAFFGQGTRLTVV.